This TCR beta chain originates from a study of shared clonotypes between healthy human individuals. Across the study: The composition of the donors was two women and a few men aged 18 to 49.

Libraries were prepared by immunoSEQ multiplex PCR; TCRdb keeps only in-frame clonotypes and omits some of them. The sample has some 1,400,000 clones; roughly 96% are singletons. Regarding the study as a whole: Estimated richness was generally greater in naive than memory subsets. In several donors, about 5% of naive CD4 clonotypes appeared in common.

With respect to this clone: No antigen is known for it.

Sequenced material: naive CD4+ T cells sorted from blood. Subset given: CD45RA+ positively selected. The clonotype originates from a man younger than 40 in good health.

CDR3 DNA: TGTGCCAGTAGTTATCGGGGCAACTATGGCTACACCTTC. Its translation is CASSYRGNYGYTF. The V and J genes are TRBV19 and TRBJ1-2, with a tentative D call TRBD1 (5 bases). The V gene lost 5 bases and the J gene lost 2 bases, with 9 bases spanning the gap. CDR1 LNHDA and CDR2 SQIVND come from the germline V gene (reference sequence). The CDR3 totals 13 residues.